The sequence of this T cell receptor beta chain was determined in a study of blood T cells in healthy people across ages (dated by TCRdb to between 2015 and 2017). Turning to the overall study: In model experiments, template switching captured about one uniquely barcoded TCR beta cDNA molecule for every two T cells. For two donors (one aged 18 to 30 and one aged 80 or older), the study analyzed two additional independent replicas of 1 million unique cDNA reads from the same blood draw. To avoid experimental bias, donors of different ages were distributed randomly across sequencing lanes. To track age-related changes in TCR beta repertoire diversity, the study relied on deep sequencing normalized with unique cDNA molecular identifiers. The donors were split into four age groups: young (average around 15 years), middle-aged (roughly 40), aged (over 55) and long-lived (roughly 77).

Systemically healthy Caucasian individuals from Russia, around 39 in total and aged about 6 to 100 years, were included as donors. Each donor gave about 9.2 milliliters of peripheral blood, drawn into EDTA-treated Vacutainer tubes. Ficoll-Paque density-gradient centrifugation was used to isolate PBMCs, with at least 6.5 million per sample. Total RNA, at least 6 micrograms per sample, was extracted from PBMCs with Trizol reagent. For every donor, an aliquot of PBMCs went through flow cytometry to measure the percentages of naive CD45RAhigh/CD27high T cells. This clonotype was detected only a few times. Its specific antigen is unknown. No much larger clonotype is one base removed from it; base qualities were not supplied. What the work shows at the level of the full study, not this receptor alone: As age increased, observed TCR beta diversity per million T cells dropped in a roughly linear way, and a significant reduction was already evident by age 40. The CMV infection status of donors was not known, potentially confounding age-related changes in expanded clonotypes. The long-lived group showed more naive CD4+ T cells, fewer expanded clones and increased TCR diversity than the aged group, suggesting age selection. Since profiling was done on bulk unsorted PBMCs, naive and antigen-experienced compartments could not be conclusively compared. Estimates of total diversity based on one million sequenced T cells were considered lower bounds and underestimates. There was a strong correlation between observed TCR beta diversity and the percentage of naive T cells measured by flow cytometry.

The method behind the library was 5' RACE. Sequencing instrument: Illumina HiSeq 2500. The second PCR ran for about 7 to 11 cycles and used a J-beta primer mix along with a sample-barcoded 5' primer. Each TCR beta cDNA molecule received a unique molecular identifier from a template-switch 5' adaptor carrying 12 random nucleotides. At least 2.5 million CDR3-containing paired-end reads were obtained from each sample. The Mint cDNA synthesis kit, primed by a TRBC-specific oligonucleotide, was used to synthesize first-strand cDNA from all RNA. Following uracil-DNA glycosylase treatment, a first 18-cycle PCR with universal primers M1SS and BC2_uni_R was performed on all cDNA. The study's processing was this. Each sample was normalized by randomly selecting 1 million high-quality reads, each carrying a distinct molecular identifier. Instead of being binned into consensus sequences, reads with shared molecular identifiers were discarded. CDR3 identification, clonotype clustering and error correction used MiTCR with a Q25 quality threshold and the strictest error-elimination algorithm. A nonparametric unseen species model with Euler transformation was used to estimate a lower bound on total TCR beta diversity. Clones were called with MiXCR by TCRdb after fastp trimmed the public reads at Q25, and only in-frame beta chains were retained. CDR3 protein sequences are deduplicated, and each keeps its most common genes and DNA. The V and J calls follow TCRdb's processing rather than the paper's. Recorded for this sample are approximately 360,000 distinct CDR3 sequences; over 45% of them occurred a single time. The ten largest clones take up 45% to 60% of the sample.

V loses 5 bases, J loses 0 bases, and the germline ends lie 13 bases apart. Counted from cysteine to phenylalanine, this CDR3 has 15 amino acids. CDR3 DNA is the only sequence kept; it has 45 bases, read in frame from the first base. The chain is assembled from TRBV12-3 or TRBV12-4 and TRBJ2-5; the D gene is perhaps TRBD2, from 6 matching bases. The sample comprised blood. This receptor was obtained from a man between 60 and 70 years old in good health. The base sequence is TGTGCCAGCAGTCAGGGCCTAGCGAACCAAGAGACCCAGTACTTC. Protein translation: CASSQGLANQETQYF.